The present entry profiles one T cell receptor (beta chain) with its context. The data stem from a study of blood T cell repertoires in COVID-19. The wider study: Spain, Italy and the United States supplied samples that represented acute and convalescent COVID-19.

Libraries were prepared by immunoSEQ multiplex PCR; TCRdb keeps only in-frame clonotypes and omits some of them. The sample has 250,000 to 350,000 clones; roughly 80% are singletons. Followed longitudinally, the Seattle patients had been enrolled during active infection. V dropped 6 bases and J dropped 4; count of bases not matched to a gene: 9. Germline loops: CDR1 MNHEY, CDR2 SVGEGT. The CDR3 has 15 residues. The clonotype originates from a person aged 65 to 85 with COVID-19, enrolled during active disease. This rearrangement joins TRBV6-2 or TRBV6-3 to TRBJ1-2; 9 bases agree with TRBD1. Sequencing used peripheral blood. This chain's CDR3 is CASSRLGQGLYGYTF. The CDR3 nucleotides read TGTGCCAGCAGCCGCTTGGGACAGGGACTCTATGGCTACACCTTC.